This T cell receptor beta chain comes out of a study of blood T cells in healthy people across ages. A second roughly 6 to 12 cycle PCR used barcoded and J-beta primers. From the 5' RACE reads, TCRdb called clonotypes with MiXCR, one entry per CDR3 protein. The sample includes approximately 1,000,000 distinct CDR3 sequences, less than 50% of them seen just once. V trimming: 6 bases; J trimming: 2 bases; junction bases outside the gene matches: 9. Germline-derived CDR1 and CDR2 are MNHNY and SVGAGI (reference sequence). The CDR3 totals 16 residues. This clonotype was detected only a few times. This clonotype originated in a woman aged 55 to 70 in good health. The source material was blood. The V and J genes are TRBV6-6 and TRBJ2-7, with TRBD2 matching 11 bases. This CDR3 is CASRPVGLAGPYEQYF. CDR3 DNA: TGTGCCAGCAGACCCGTCGGACTAGCGGGCCCCTACGAGCAGTACTTC.